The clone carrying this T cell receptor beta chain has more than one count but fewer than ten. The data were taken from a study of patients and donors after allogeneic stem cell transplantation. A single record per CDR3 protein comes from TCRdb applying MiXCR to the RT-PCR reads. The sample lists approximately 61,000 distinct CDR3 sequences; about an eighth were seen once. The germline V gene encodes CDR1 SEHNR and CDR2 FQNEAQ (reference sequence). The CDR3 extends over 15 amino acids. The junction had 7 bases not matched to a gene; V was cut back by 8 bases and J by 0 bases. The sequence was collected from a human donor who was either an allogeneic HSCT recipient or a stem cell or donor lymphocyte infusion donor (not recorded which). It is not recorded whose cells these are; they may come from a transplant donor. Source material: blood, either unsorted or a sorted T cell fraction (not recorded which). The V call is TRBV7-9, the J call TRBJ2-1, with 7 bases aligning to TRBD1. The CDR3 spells CASQRGTASYNEQFF. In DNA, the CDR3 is TGTGCCAGCCAGAGAGGGACAGCCTCCTACAATGAGCAGTTCTTC.